Reported below is one T cell receptor (beta chain). This clonotype was found many times. What antigen it recognizes has not been identified. The record has no base qualities; no much larger clone is one base away. Graves' hyperthyroidism was defined as stable when no progression to ophthalmopathy occurred over 18 months of follow-up. Hyperthyroidism patients were newly diagnosed, with disease duration under 2 months, and aged 18 to 65 years. Any patient with an uncontrolled infection, another autoimmune disease, pregnancy or lactation was excluded. Diagnoses were established on the basis of clinical symptoms, serum thyroxine and TRAb, thyroid ultrasound, and orbital computed tomography. PBMCs were isolated from about 9.2 ml of fresh peripheral blood by Ficoll-Paque density gradient centrifugation. Total RNA was extracted using Trizol reagent, and RNA quality was assessed on an Agilent 2100 Bioanalyzer.

V lost 4 bases and J lost 7 bases; the stretch between them is 15 bases long. The CDR1 and CDR2 encoded by the germline V gene are SGHTS and YDEGEE. From the cysteine through the phenylalanine, the CDR3 covers 14 amino acids. The only DNA kept is the CDR3, 42 bases in frame from the first base. These data come from a study of T cells in Graves' hyperthyroidism and ophthalmopathy (dated by TCRdb to between 2018 and 2021). In the study overall: Peripheral blood was sampled at the time of initial diagnosis, prior to any treatment. Following sampling, methimazole starting at 30 mg daily was given to hyperthyroidism patients, and high-dose intravenous methylprednisolone was given to ophthalmopathy patients. Prospective prediction of ophthalmopathy was tested in an independent validation cohort consisting of 18 to 20 hyperthyroidism patients and over 15 patients who later progressed to ophthalmopathy. The approximately 100 discovery patients were randomly split 7:3 into training and test sets. In several Graves' hyperthyroidism patients, the study also compared T-cell repertoires from thyroid tissue with T-cell repertoires from blood. TCR Vbeta CDR3 sequencing of roughly 140 peripheral blood samples (fewer than 45 ophthalmopathy, roughly 74 hyperthyroidism and roughly 17 progressor patients) is reported in the paper. To identify TCR V-J signatures that set the groups apart, the researchers used a discovery cohort of roughly 100 patients, made up of around 42 with Graves' ophthalmopathy and 57 with stable Graves' hyperthyroidism.

Findings and caveats that apply to the study as a whole: Most expanded thyroid clonotypes (frequency above 0.001) were also detected in blood, a finding suggesting that blood repertoires may reflect thyroid immune responses. No statistical method was used to set the sample size in advance, and investigators knew the group allocation. In validation, the model predicted progression to ophthalmopathy a median of about 6 months before onset, with over 55% sensitivity and about 72% specificity. Ophthalmopathy was separated from stable hyperthyroidism by a 13 V-J signature model, with approximately 89% sensitivity and about 81% specificity obtained in cross-validation and 80%/75% obtained in testing.

Amplification of TCR beta CDR3 regions was carried out from RNA transcripts. The first round of RT-PCR for the TCR CDR3 was performed with the HTBI primer set and the Qiagen OneStep RT-PCR kit. Libraries were constructed in a second round of multiplex PCR, after which size selection and purification were carried out. Paired-end sequencing of the libraries was performed with 100 bp reads on an Illumina HiSeq2000. Per the original workflow: Raw data were processed with SOAPnuke, discarding reads with adapters, uncalled bases, mean Phred below 15, or no exact constant-primer or identifier match. COPE v1.2.5 was used to merge the high-quality paired reads, and each unique nucleotide sequence was defined as a clonotype. Clonotypes were aligned to IMGT TRBV, TRBD and TRBJ reference segments using MiTCR v1.1. Analysis was restricted to V-J combinations with a frequency above 0.0001, which covered about 99% of repertoires. The TCS score was defined as the ratio of F50 (clonal expansion) to E x V (chaos), calculated using BLOSUM62-based TCRdist between CDR3 peptides within each V-J. Welch's t-statistics and random forest reduced 514 V-J features to 13, which were used in a naive Bayes classifier (R e1071). TCRdb applied fastp at Q25 and MiXCR to the public reads, then kept only in-frame beta chains. Every distinct CDR3 protein forms one entry, paired with its most common genes and DNA. None of the V and J calls come from the authors' own analysis; TCRdb made them. The sample yields roughly 170,000 distinct CDR3 sequences; approximately 15% were counted once. The ten largest account for roughly 30% of the sample.

The source material was blood. Rearrangement joined TRBV5-8 to TRBJ2-1; TRBD1 is perhaps the D gene, given 7 matching bases. The receptor was derived from a woman aged 50 to 60 with Graves' hyperthyroidism. The nucleotides are TGTGCCAGCAGCGAATCAGGGGGGCGAAATGAGCAGTTCTTC. It translates as CASSESGGRNEQFF. Here the CDR3 is joined to the reference TRBV5-8 and TRBJ2-1 genes, and the full variable domain is: EAGVTQSPTHLIKTRGQQATLRCSPISGHTSVYWYQQALGLGLQFLLWYDEGEERNRGNFPPRFSGRQFPNYSSELNVNALELEDSALYLCASSESGGRNEQFFGPGTRLTVL.